This T cell receptor beta chain was sequenced in a study of shared clonotypes between healthy human individuals. Study outcomes and limitations: Among donors, clonotype sharing was expected to be affected by sequencing depth. Sharing across four donors was seen in around 5% of naive CD4 clonotypes.

The CDR3 length is 15 residues. Germline V gene data show CDR1 as SGDLS and CDR2 as YYNGEE. V was clipped by 6 bases and J by 1 base, with 14 bases between them. CD45RO negativity and positive selection for CCR7 defined naive CD8 cells, a population that excluded terminally differentiated effector memory CD45RA+ cells. Donors were healthy HIV-negative adults without recently reported acute infections or vaccinations. With regard to this clone: The antigen is not known.

A deep-level run was used for the assay. The protocol was immunoSEQ multiplex PCR, while the TCRdb copy is restricted to in-frame clones and leaves out a portion. The sample carries hundreds of thousands of clones, about 95% recorded once. The sequenced sample consisted of naive CD8+ T cells sorted from blood. The receptor comes from a woman aged 25 to 39 in good health. The V and J genes are TRBV9 and TRBJ1-5; TRBD1 is a possible D gene (6 bases). For the CDR3, the DNA is TGTGCCAGCAATGCTCAGGGGTACAGCAATCAGCCCCAGCATTTT. Protein: CASNAQGYSNQPQHF.